What follows are 8 T cell receptor beta chains derived from one specimen sequenced in a study of blood T cells in healthy people across ages. A J-beta primer mix and a sample-barcoded 5' primer were used in a second PCR of about 7 to 12 cycles. TCRdb recomputed calls from the 5' RACE reads with MiXCR, one row per CDR3 protein. The sample shows approximately 800,000 distinct CDR3 sequences, roughly 25% of them seen only once. These data were likewise used in another study, on T cells of mothers and their children.

The sequenced sample consisted of blood. The receptors come from a boy under 18 in good health.

V is TRBV2 and J is TRBJ2-3; 7 nucleotides match TRBD2. In germline, CDR1 is SNHLY, CDR2 FYNNEI. This CDR3 region has 14 residues. V lost 1 base and J lost 7; bases outside the gene matches: 5. CDR3 coding DNA: TGTGCCAGCAGTGAAGGGACTAGTCTATATACGCAGTATTTT. It is translated as CASSEGTSLYTQYF.

This clonotype was seen a few times. The rearrangement uses TRBV7-2 and TRBJ1-1; D is uncertain. Germline loops: CDR1 SGHTA, CDR2 FQGNSA. Between the trimmed V and J ends, which lost 4 bases and 11 bases, there was a span of 17 bases. This CDR3 comprises 13 residues. CDR3 sequence: CASSYLAGSSAFF. In nucleotides, the CDR3 is TGTGCCAGCAGCTACCTGGCGGGGTCTAGCGCTTTCTTT.

This sequence joins TRBV18 and TRBJ2-7; D ambiguous. V gave up 2 bases and J gave up 4 bases, with 9 bases separating them. Per germline, CDR1 KGHSH and CDR2 LQKENI. The CDR3 totals 13 residues. CDR3 residues: CASSPLRSYEQYF. CDR3 in DNA: TGTGCCAGCTCACCATTAAGATCTTACGAGCAGTACTTC.

A few counts support this clonotype. The chain couples TRBV7-9 to TRBJ1-1; a weak D match, TRBD1 (5 bases). Germline V lookup: CDR1 SEHNR, CDR2 FQNEAQ (reference sequence). V lost 3 bases and J lost 3, with 11 bases in between. The CDR3 runs 14 residues. CDR3 nucleotides: TGTGCCAGCAGCTTTATTTCAGGGCACACTGAAGCTTTCTTT. It specifies CASSFISGHTEAFF.

CDR3 in amino acids: CASSLGAGTENSPLHF. For the CDR3, the DNA is TGTGCCAGCAGCTTAGGGGCCGGGACAGAGAATTCACCCCTCCACTTT. The gene calls are TRBV7-9 and TRBJ1-6; 7 bases are shared with TRBD1. The V and J ends lost 1 base and 7 bases, in that order; junction bases with no gene match: 7. The CDR3 runs 16 residues. Germline V lookup: CDR1 SEHNR, CDR2 FQNEAQ (reference sequence).

This clonotype was seen more than once but under ten times. The chain carries TRBV7-9 and TRBJ1-2; 7 bases agree with TRBD1. J lost 3 bases, V lost 5 bases, and 9 bases had no gene match. Germline loops: CDR1 SEHNR, CDR2 FQNEAQ (reference sequence). This CDR3 spans 15 amino acids. The CDR3 is CASSTAATGYYGYTF. CDR3 in DNA: TGTGCCAGCAGCACAGCGGCGACAGGGTACTATGGCTACACCTTC.

The chain links TRBV11-2 to TRBJ2-5; 10 bases line up with TRBD1. The DNA end favors TRBJ2-1, so the J call may be wrong. The CDR3 extends over 16 amino acids. Germline V gene data show CDR1 as SGHAT and CDR2 as FQNNGV. The chain's CDR3 is CASSSAGQGAYNEQFF. In DNA, the CDR3 is TGTGCCAGCAGCTCCGCCGGACAGGGGGCCTACAATGAGCAGTTCTTC.

This clonotype was observed a handful of times. The chain combines TRBV27 with TRBJ2-3, with 7 bases identical to TRBD1. This CDR3 comprises 14 residues. CDR1 and CDR2 from the germline V gene are MNHEY and SMNVEV (reference sequence). Unmatched junction bases numbered 3, after V lost 6 bases and J lost 0 bases. The DNA of the CDR3 is TGTGCCAGCAGGCTACAGGGGAGCACAGATACGCAGTATTTT. Protein sequence: CASRLQGSTDTQYF.